A selection of T cell receptor beta chains follows, all from one sample in a study of T-cell memory formation after mild COVID-19. MiXCR was run by TCRdb on the 5' RACE reads, yielding one entry per CDR3 protein. The repertoire holds a few hundred thousand distinct CDR3 sequences, with about 15% as singletons. Sequencing was performed on PBMCs or a T cell subset sorted from them (not recorded which). These receptors originate from a man aged 18 to 35 who had mild COVID-19 (a few samples of this study predate the infection). Cell type and time point are not known. Both conserved end residues are part of each CDR3.

j_call: TRBJ2-3; v_call: TRBV20-1; cdr3_aa: CSAPRRGNTDTQYF
j_call: TRBJ1-4; v_call: TRBV7-2; cdr3_aa: CASSFSFEQAREKLFF
j_call: TRBJ1-3; v_call: TRBV12-3/TRBV12-4; cdr3_aa: CASSLRGSGNTIYF
j_call: TRBJ1-1; v_call: TRBV5-1; cdr3_aa: CASRIDPNTEAFF
j_call: TRBJ1-4; v_call: TRBV5-1; cdr3_aa: CASSLAVGSGNEKLFF
j_call: TRBJ1-2; v_call: TRBV5-1; cdr3_aa: CASSLKTNYGYTF
j_call: TRBJ2-6; v_call: TRBV28; cdr3_aa: CASSPAAESGANVLTF
j_call: TRBJ2-5; v_call: TRBV27; cdr3_aa: CASAQLSGPQETQYF
j_call: TRBJ2-3; v_call: TRBV7-2; cdr3_aa: CASTLRTLAGGLADTQYF
j_call: TRBJ2-4; v_call: TRBV29-1; cdr3_aa: CSVGPTSGAGNIQYF
j_call: TRBJ2-2; v_call: TRBV21-1; cdr3_aa: CASSDRVTGELFF
j_call: TRBJ2-1; v_call: TRBV2; cdr3_aa: CASNPTSGNEQFF
j_call: TRBJ2-1; v_call: TRBV7-9; cdr3_aa: CASSFAGGPGEQFF
j_call: TRBJ2-2; v_call: TRBV12-5; cdr3_aa: CASGFGFGQSDTGELFF
j_call: TRBJ2-2; v_call: TRBV4-3; cdr3_aa: CASSPILTGELFF
j_call: TRBJ2-1; v_call: TRBV4-2; cdr3_aa: CASSQEGEQFF
j_call: TRBJ1-6; v_call: TRBV21-1; cdr3_aa: CASRSWRDSPLHF
j_call: TRBJ2-1; v_call: TRBV4-1; cdr3_aa: CASSQEAAGGPGEQFF
j_call: TRBJ2-5; v_call: TRBV2; cdr3_aa: CASSGGLGGLETQYF
j_call: TRBJ1-1; v_call: TRBV2; cdr3_aa: CASSPPGISTGNTEAFF
j_call: TRBJ1-1; v_call: TRBV19; cdr3_aa: CASSISDLREAFF
j_call: TRBJ2-7; v_call: TRBV12-3/TRBV12-4; cdr3_aa: CASSLSIYEQYF
j_call: TRBJ1-1; v_call: TRBV6-5; cdr3_aa: CASRPGGGSTEAFF
j_call: TRBJ1-2; v_call: TRBV19; cdr3_aa: CASSMRPANYGYTF
j_call: TRBJ2-1; v_call: TRBV27; cdr3_aa: CASIPGTSGNNEQFF
j_call: TRBJ2-1; v_call: TRBV20-1; cdr3_aa: CSARPGGPYNEQFF
j_call: TRBJ1-1; v_call: TRBV6-5; cdr3_aa: CASSYWGPGQGAEAFF
j_call: TRBJ2-6; v_call: TRBV7-6; cdr3_aa: CASSSFSGANVLTF
j_call: TRBJ2-1; v_call: TRBV6-2/TRBV6-3; cdr3_aa: CASSWTTYNEQFF
j_call: TRBJ1-1; v_call: TRBV12-3/TRBV12-4; cdr3_aa: CASSLGQDTEAFF
j_call: TRBJ1-1; v_call: TRBV7-2; cdr3_aa: CASSFQGVNTEAFF
j_call: TRBJ2-1; v_call: TRBV12-3/TRBV12-4; cdr3_aa: CASGLGNEQFF
j_call: TRBJ2-2; v_call: TRBV12-3/TRBV12-4; cdr3_aa: CASSLWQSNTGELFF
j_call: TRBJ2-1; v_call: TRBV5-1; cdr3_aa: CASSPRTYNEQFF
j_call: TRBJ1-5; v_call: TRBV7-2; cdr3_aa: CASSLSRQGNQPQHF
j_call: TRBJ1-5; v_call: TRBV5-6; cdr3_aa: CASSLGVATDNQPQHF
j_call: TRBJ2-3; v_call: TRBV18; cdr3_aa: CASSPPGTSGTDTQYF
j_call: TRBJ1-5; v_call: TRBV12-3/TRBV12-4; cdr3_aa: CASLGGRGNQPQHF
j_call: TRBJ2-3; v_call: TRBV7-2; cdr3_aa: CASTLAGADTQYF
j_call: TRBJ2-3; v_call: TRBV20-1; cdr3_aa: CSARTGATQYF
j_call: TRBJ2-1; v_call: TRBV20-1; cdr3_aa: CSACTGGSYSGEQFF
j_call: TRBJ1-2; v_call: TRBV5-1; cdr3_aa: CASSPRQEEGYTF
j_call: TRBJ2-7; v_call: TRBV19; cdr3_aa: CASSGGPSYEQYF
j_call: TRBJ1-1; v_call: TRBV18; cdr3_aa: CASSPFDRTEAFF
j_call: TRBJ1-1; v_call: TRBV25-1; cdr3_aa: CASSEFLGDTEAFF
j_call: TRBJ1-1; v_call: TRBV5-1; cdr3_aa: CASSLELGSEAFF
j_call: TRBJ1-1; v_call: TRBV5-5; cdr3_aa: CASSPVGVGNTEAFF
j_call: TRBJ2-3; v_call: TRBV12-3/TRBV12-4; cdr3_aa: CASSMYRGTQYF
j_call: TRBJ2-5; v_call: TRBV7-7; cdr3_aa: CASSPQGTRETQYF